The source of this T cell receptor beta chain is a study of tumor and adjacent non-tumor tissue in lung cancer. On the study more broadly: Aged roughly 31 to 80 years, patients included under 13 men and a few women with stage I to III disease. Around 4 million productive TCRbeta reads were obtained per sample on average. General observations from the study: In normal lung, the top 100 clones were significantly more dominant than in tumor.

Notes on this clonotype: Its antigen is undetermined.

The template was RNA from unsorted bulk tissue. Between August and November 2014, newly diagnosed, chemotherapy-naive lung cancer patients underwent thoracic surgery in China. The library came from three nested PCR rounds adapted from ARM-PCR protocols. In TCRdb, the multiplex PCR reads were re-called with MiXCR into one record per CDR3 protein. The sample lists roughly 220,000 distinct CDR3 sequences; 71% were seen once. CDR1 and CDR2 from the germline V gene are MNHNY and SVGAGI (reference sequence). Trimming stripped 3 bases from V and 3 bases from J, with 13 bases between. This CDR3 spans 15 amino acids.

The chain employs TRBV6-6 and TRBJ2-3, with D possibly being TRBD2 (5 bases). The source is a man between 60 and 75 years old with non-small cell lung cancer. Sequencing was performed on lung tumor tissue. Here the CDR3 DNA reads TGTGCCAGCAGTTATCTGGGAGAGAGTACAGATACGCAGTATTTT. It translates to CASSYLGESTDTQYF.